This record covers a single TCR beta chain. Its antigen is as yet unknown. The protocol was immunoSEQ multiplex PCR, while the TCRdb copy is restricted to in-frame clones and leaves out a portion. The sample lists about 36,000 clones, 80% occurring once. The record originates from a study of a mutant IDH1 vaccine in newly diagnosed glioma. Overall study: Patients had received radiotherapy, temozolomide, or both previously, most receiving both. Study-level findings and limits: The vaccine induced immune responses, and these occurred in around 93% of patients.

V lost 3 bases and J lost 7, with 10 bases in between. The CDR3 sequence is 13 residues long. Germline V gene sequence: CDR1 SGDLS, CDR2 YYNGEE. Noted time point: week 11, during vaccination. Vaccinated patients received 300 ug of mutant IDH1 20-mer peptide per dose, with topical imiquimod. The astrocytomas were IDH1-mutant, ATRX-negative, and WHO grade 3 or 4. The starting material was peripheral blood mononuclear cells (PBMCs), obtained from a glioma patient whose treatment included an IDH1 peptide vaccine. V is TRBV9 and J is TRBJ2-2, with unresolved D. This receptor was taken from a woman in her 30s with glioma. Some clones in this sample may be carry-over from other donors' samples. The CDR3 DNA reads as TGTGCCAGCAGCGGGGATAGAAACGGGGAGCTGTTTTTT. Its protein is CASSGDRNGELFF.